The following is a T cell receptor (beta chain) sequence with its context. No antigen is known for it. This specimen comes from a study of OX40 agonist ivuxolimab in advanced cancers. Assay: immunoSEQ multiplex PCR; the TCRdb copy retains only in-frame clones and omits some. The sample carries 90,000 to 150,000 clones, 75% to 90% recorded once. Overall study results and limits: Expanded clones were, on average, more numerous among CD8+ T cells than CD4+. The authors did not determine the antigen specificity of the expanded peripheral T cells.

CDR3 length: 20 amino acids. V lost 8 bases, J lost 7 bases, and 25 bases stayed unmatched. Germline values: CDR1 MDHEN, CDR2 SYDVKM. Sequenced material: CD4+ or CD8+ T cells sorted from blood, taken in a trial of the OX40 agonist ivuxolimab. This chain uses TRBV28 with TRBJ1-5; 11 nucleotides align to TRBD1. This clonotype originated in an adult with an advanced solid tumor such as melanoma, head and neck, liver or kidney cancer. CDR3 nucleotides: TGTGCCAGCTCCCATCTATTCCGGGACAGGGGGGTCTTTTGGAGACAGCCCCAGCATTTT. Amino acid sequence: CASSHLFRDRGVFWRQPQHF.